This T cell receptor (beta chain) was documented in a study of spatial heterogeneity in lung cancer. This clonotype occurred once. TCRdb re-derived calls from the 5' RACE reads in MiXCR, one entry per CDR3 protein. This sample has some 120,000 distinct CDR3 sequences; over 9% occur once, and the top ten carry 15% to 20%. This sample's time point: blood at routine non-recurrence follow-up after resection. Extraction of whole RNA from tumor, nontumor lung or frozen PBMC preceded unsorted sequencing. V lost 4 bases, J lost 3 bases, and 7 bases stayed unmatched. Germline V CDR1 and CDR2: MDHEN, SYDVKM. The CDR3 contains 15 residues.

The source was PBMCs, collected at follow-up. The J gene is TRBJ2-7, the V gene TRBV28; 9 positions match TRBD1. This TCR derives from a male donor with early-stage non-small cell lung cancer. Written as DNA, the CDR3 is TGTGCCAGCAGTTCAACCGGGACAGGGAACTACGAGCAGTACTTC. Encoded protein: CASSSTGTGNYEQYF. The variable domain in full, completed from reference TRBV28 and TRBJ2-7, reads DVKVTQSSRYLVKRTGEKVFLECVQDMDHENMFWYRQDPGLGLRLIYFSYDVKMKEKGDIPEGYSVSREKKERFSLILESASTNQTSMYLCASSSTGTGNYEQYFGPGTRLTVT.